This is a list of T cell receptor beta chains from one sample in a study of blood T cell repertoires in COVID-19. Libraries were prepared by immunoSEQ multiplex PCR; TCRdb keeps only in-frame clonotypes and omits some of them. In the table there are under 250,000 clones, approximately 86% of which are singletons. Sequenced material: peripheral blood. The receptors were sampled from a woman in her 70s with active or convalescent COVID-19. The CDR3 runs from the conserved cysteine through the conserved F or W. The D gene is left open where the match is weak. Only part of the rows carry a size: once, few, many, or a class if the clone is expanded.

D	V	length	size	J	CDR3	DNA
-	TRBV5-1	15	-	TRBJ1-5	CASSPGERSNQPQHF	TGCGCCAGCAGCCCAGGGGAGAGGAGCAATCAGCCCCAGCATTTT
TRBD1	TRBV10-2	15	-	TRBJ1-1	CASRIATGPSTEAFF	TGCGCCAGCAGAATTGCGACAGGGCCCAGCACTGAAGCTTTCTTT
TRBD1	TRBV29-1	14	few	TRBJ2-2	CSVTTQGAAGELFF	TGCAGTGTGACGACACAGGGGGCTGCCGGGGAGCTGTTTTTT
-	TRBV15	13	-	TRBJ1-2	CATSRAPRNGYTF	TGTGCCACCAGCAGAGCCCCCAGGAATGGCTACACCTTC
-	TRBV2	16	once	TRBJ2-1	CASSAGKERSYNEQFF	TGTGCCAGCAGTGCAGGGAAGGAAAGGTCCTACAATGAGCAGTTCTTC
-	TRBV19	15	-	TRBJ1-1	CASKLDAGSLTEAFF	TGTGCCAGTAAGTTGGATGCAGGTTCTTTAACTGAAGCTTTCTTT
TRBD1	TRBV9	14	-	TRBJ1-4	CASSVGQVNEKLFF	TGTGCCAGCAGCGTGGGACAGGTTAATGAAAAACTGTTTTTT
TRBD1	TRBV15	19	-	TRBJ1-3	CATSRLWTGEKLSGNTIYF	TGTGCCACCAGCAGGCTTTGGACAGGGGAAAAACTCTCTGGAAACACCATATATTTT
TRBD1	TRBV7-9	15	-	TRBJ1-1	CASSLRGQGWTEAFF	TGTGCCAGCAGCTTAAGGGGACAGGGGTGGACTGAAGCTTTCTTT
TRBD1	TRBV27	13	-	TRBJ1-6	CASSAQGNSPLHF	TGTGCCAGCAGTGCACAGGGGAATTCACCCCTCCACTTT
TRBD2	TRBV25-1	17	-	TRBJ2-3	CASSELQLAGGPDTQYF	TGTGCCAGCAGTGAATTACAATTAGCGGGGGGGCCAGATACGCAGTATTTT
TRBD2	TRBV7-3	15	once	TRBJ2-7	CASSLDSSGVYEQYF	TGTGCCAGCAGCTTAGATTCAAGCGGGGTCTACGAGCAGTACTTC
TRBD1	TRBV27	15	-	TRBJ1-5	CASSYSTGGDQPQHF	TGTGCCAGCAGTTACTCGACAGGGGGCGACCAGCCCCAGCATTTT
-	TRBV7-8	15	-	TRBJ2-1	CASSFGGWGYNEQFF	TGTGCCAGCAGCTTTGGAGGGTGGGGCTACAATGAGCAGTTCTTC
-	TRBV7-9	12	-	TRBJ2-1	CASSSLGLEQFF	TGTGCCAGCAGCTCGCTGGGGCTTGAGCAGTTCTTC
-	TRBV24-1	14	once	TRBJ1-2	CATSDPRGDYGYTF	TGTGCCACCAGTGATCCCCGGGGAGACTATGGCTACACCTTC
-	TRBV11-2	14	-	TRBJ1-3	CASSPQFSGNTIYF	TGTGCCAGCAGTCCTCAGTTTTCTGGAAACACCATATATTTT
-	TRBV11-2	15	-	TRBJ2-1	CASSLSRRFKAEQFF	TGTGCCAGCAGCCTTAGCAGGAGGTTCAAGGCTGAGCAGTTCTTC
-	TRBV5-6	16	-	TRBJ2-1	CASSLEILGRDNEQFF	TGTGCCAGCAGCTTGGAGATTCTCGGGAGAGACAATGAGCAGTTCTTC
TRBD1	TRBV19	14	once	TRBJ1-2	CASSPQDRDYGYTF	TGTGCCAGTAGCCCTCAGGACAGGGACTATGGCTACACCTTC
-	TRBV7-8	12	-	TRBJ1-2	CASSLDTDGYTF	TGTGCCAGCAGCCTGGACACCGATGGCTACACCTTC
-	TRBV3-1/TRBV3-2	15	once	TRBJ2-1	CASSPPGHRSNEQFF	TGTGCCAGCAGCCCACCGGGACACCGGAGCAATGAGCAGTTCTTC
-	TRBV3-1/TRBV3-2	18	-	TRBJ2-2	CASSQDRLVSANTGELFF	TGTGCCAGCAGCCAAGACCGACTCGTTAGCGCGAACACCGGGGAGCTGTTTTTT
TRBD1	TRBV19	13	-	TRBJ1-2	CASRDRGKDGYTF	TGTGCCAGTAGGGACAGGGGCAAAGATGGCTACACCTTC
TRBD2	TRBV5-4	17	-	TRBJ2-3	CASSLASGAGGPDTQYF	TGTGCCAGCAGCTTGGCATCTGGAGCGGGGGGCCCAGATACGCAGTATTTT
-	TRBV6-2/TRBV6-3	15	once	TRBJ2-7	CASSSGISPLNEQYF	TGTGCCAGCAGTTCCGGGATTTCGCCATTAAACGAGCAGTACTTC
TRBD1	TRBV7-2	16	-	TRBJ1-6	CASTPTGTAGGSPLHF	TGTGCCAGCACCCCCACCGGGACAGCGGGAGGTTCACCCCTCCACTTT
TRBD2	TRBV5-1	16	-	TRBJ2-2	CASSPHGRGDTGELFF	TGCGCCAGCAGCCCCCACGGGCGGGGGGACACCGGGGAGCTGTTTTTT
-	TRBV5-1	22	-	TRBJ1-6	CASSPTSERGPNSNYHNSPLHF	TGCGCCAGCAGCCCAACCAGCGAAAGAGGCCCGAATTCGAACTATCATAATTCACCCCTCCACTTT
-	TRBV18	15	few	TRBJ1-2	CASSPSDADNYGYTF	TGTGCCAGCTCACCAAGCGACGCTGATAACTATGGCTACACCTTC
-	TRBV6-5	15	few	TRBJ2-2	CASVWGRSNTGELFF	TGTGCCAGCGTTTGGGGCAGGTCGAACACCGGGGAGCTGTTTTTT
-	TRBV4-1	13	-	TRBJ1-2	CASRPPGNYGYTF	TGCGCCAGCCGCCCCCCGGGGAACTATGGCTACACCTTC
-	TRBV7-3	14	-	TRBJ2-2	CASSSLGTTGELFF	TGTGCCAGCAGCTCCCTCGGTACCACCGGGGAGCTGTTTTTT
-	TRBV25-1	14	-	TRBJ1-1	CASSDRPGNTEAFF	TGTGCCAGCAGTGATCGGCCAGGGAACACTGAAGCTTTCTTT
-	TRBV6-1	15	-	TRBJ2-1	CASSEGFYKRNEQFF	TGTGCCAGCAGTGAAGGGTTTTACAAGCGCAATGAGCAGTTCTTC
TRBD1	TRBV24-1	15	-	TRBJ1-4	CATSDRTGEDEKLFF	TGTGCCACCAGTGATCGGACAGGGGAGGATGAAAAACTGTTTTTT
-	TRBV7-2	17	-	TRBJ2-1	CASSLVVMQGTYNEQFF	TGTGCCAGCAGCTTAGTAGTTATGCAGGGGACCTACAATGAGCAGTTCTTC
TRBD1	TRBV5-1	14	-	TRBJ2-5	CASSRDRGSETQYF	TGCGCCAGCAGCAGGGACAGGGGTTCGGAGACCCAGTACTTC
TRBD1	TRBV6-5	14	-	TRBJ1-2	CASSSGQRPYGYTF	TGTGCCAGCAGTTCGGGACAGAGACCTTATGGCTACACCTTC
-	TRBV23-1	20	-	TRBJ1-2	CASSQSNPLPTAPRHYGYTF	TGCGCCAGCAGTCAATCGAATCCTCTACCGACAGCCCCTCGACATTATGGCTACACCTTC
-	TRBV5-1	16	-	TRBJ1-1	CASSHPEGVRDTEAFF	TGCGCCAGCAGCCATCCCGAGGGGGTTAGGGACACTGAAGCTTTCTTT
TRBD1	TRBV5-5	15	once	TRBJ1-1	CASSERTGWSTEAFF	TGTGCCAGCAGCGAGCGGACAGGGTGGTCGACTGAAGCTTTCTTT